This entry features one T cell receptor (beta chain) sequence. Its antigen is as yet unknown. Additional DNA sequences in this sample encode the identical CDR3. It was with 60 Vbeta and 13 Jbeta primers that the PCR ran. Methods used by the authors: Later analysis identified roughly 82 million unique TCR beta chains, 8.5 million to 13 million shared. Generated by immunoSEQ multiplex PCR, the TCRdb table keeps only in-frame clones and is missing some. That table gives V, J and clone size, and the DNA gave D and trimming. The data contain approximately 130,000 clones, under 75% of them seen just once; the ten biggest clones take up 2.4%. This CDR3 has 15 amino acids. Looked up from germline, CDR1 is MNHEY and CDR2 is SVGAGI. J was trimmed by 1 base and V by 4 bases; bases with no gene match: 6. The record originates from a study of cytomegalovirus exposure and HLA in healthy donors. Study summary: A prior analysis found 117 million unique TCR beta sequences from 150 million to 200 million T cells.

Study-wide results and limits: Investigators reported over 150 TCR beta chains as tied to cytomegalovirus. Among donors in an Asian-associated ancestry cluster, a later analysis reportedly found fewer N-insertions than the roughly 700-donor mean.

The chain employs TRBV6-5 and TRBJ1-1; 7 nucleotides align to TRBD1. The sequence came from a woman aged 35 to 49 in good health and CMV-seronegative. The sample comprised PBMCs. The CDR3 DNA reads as TGTGCCAGCAGTTCTTACAGGGGAGGGAACACTGAAGCTTTCTTT. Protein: CASSSYRGGNTEAFF.